The 30 T cell receptor beta chains presented below share a single source sample, sequenced in a study of T cells in Graves' hyperthyroidism and ophthalmopathy. Amplification yielded TCR beta CDR3 regions, with RNA transcripts as the source. An initial round of RT-PCR targeting the TCR CDR3 relied on the HTBI primer set. Each CDR3 protein gets one entry after TCRdb re-called the multiplex PCR reads with MiXCR. The sample carries about 620,000 distinct CDR3 sequences, around 16% recorded once. Sample: blood. These TCRs come from a woman aged 25-40 years with Graves' hyperthyroidism.

This clonotype occurred many times. The J gene is TRBJ2-5, the V gene TRBV7-3; D gene ambiguous. The ends were cut back, 5 bases at V and 1 base at J, with 8 bases in the middle. The CDR3 is made up of 13 amino acids. Germline V gene lookup returns CDR1 SGHTA and CDR2 FQGTGA. The CDR3 spells CASSPDIQETQYF. The DNA for the CDR3 is TGTGCCAGCAGCCCCGACATCCAAGAGACCCAGTACTTC. Filled out from reference TRBV7-3 and TRBJ2-5, the complete variable domain reads GAGVSQTPSNKVTEKGKYVELRCDPISGHTALYWYRQSLGQGPEFLIYFQGTGAADDSGLPNDRFFAVRPEGSVSTLKIQRTERGDSAVYLCASSPDIQETQYFGPGTRLLVL.

This rearrangement joins TRBV6-2 or TRBV6-3 to TRBJ1-6; TRBD1 aligns across 11 bases. The V gene end was trimmed by 5 bases and the J gene end by 12 bases; junction bases not matched to a gene: 3. Germline V CDR1 and CDR2: MNHEY, SVGEGT. CDR3 length: 13 residues. The CDR3 DNA follows: TGTGCCAGCAGTGGACAGGGGGCTTTACCCCTCCACTTT. Encoded protein: CASSGQGALPLHF.

The chain joins TRBV10-3 to TRBJ1-5; D is ambiguous. V was pared by 6 bases and J by 0 bases, with 12 bases between. Germline loops: CDR1 ENHRY, CDR2 SYGVKD. The CDR3 loop spans 15 amino acids. The CDR3 sequence: CAISGEPYSNQPQHF. The CDR3 region has the DNA TGTGCCATCAGCGGAGAGCCTTATAGCAATCAGCCCCAGCATTTT.

The V call is TRBV27, the J call TRBJ2-7, with D unresolved. The CDR3 has 15 amino acids. With 2 bases removed from V and 0 bases from J, the gap between germline ends came to 11 bases. Germline-derived CDR1 and CDR2 are MNHEY and SMNVEV (reference sequence). The CDR3 nucleotides are TGTGCCAGCAGTTTAAGTAGGCCAACCTCCTACGAGCAGTACTTC. This codes for CASSLSRPTSYEQYF.

The rearrangement joins TRBV19 to TRBJ2-3; 11 bases line up with TRBD2. Germline lookup yields CDR1 LNHDA and CDR2 SQIVND (reference sequence). The junction had 9 bases not matched to a gene; V was cut back by 5 bases and J by 2 bases. CDR3 length: 17 residues. The DNA for the CDR3 is TGTGCCAGTAGTTCCCCCCGACTAGCGGGATCCACAGATACGCAGTATTTT. This sequence encodes CASSSPRLAGSTDTQYF.

The V and J genes are TRBV5-1 and TRBJ2-5; maybe TRBD2 (5 bases). The germline gives CDR1 SGHRS, CDR2 YFSETQ. The V gene lost 2 bases and the J gene lost 0 bases, with 14 bases spanning the gap. The CDR3 consists of 16 residues. CDR3 in DNA: TGCGCCAGCAGCTTTACTCGAGGCGGGTACCAAGAGACCCAGTACTTC. Its protein product is CASSFTRGGYQETQYF.

This clonotype was counted only a few times. The chain joins TRBV6-1 to TRBJ2-6; 12 bases agree with TRBD2. V gave up 6 bases and J gave up 3 bases; unmatched junction bases: 0. The CDR3 consists of 15 residues. From germline, CDR1 is MNHNS and CDR2 SASEGT. As DNA, the CDR3 is TGTGCCAGCAGGGGACTAGCGGGTGGGGCCAACGTCCTGACTTTC. This encodes CASRGLAGGANVLTF.

This clonotype was detected ten times or more. The genes are TRBV20-1 and TRBJ1-1; D is uncertain. Germline V CDR1 and CDR2: DFQATT, SNEGSKA (reference sequence). The CDR3 consists of 13 residues. V lost 1 base and J 3 bases, leaving 9 bases between the germline ends. The CDR3 loop reads CSARVRWDTEAFF. Written as DNA, the CDR3 is TGCAGTGCTAGAGTTAGGTGGGACACTGAAGCTTTCTTT.

The rearrangement joins TRBV9 to TRBJ2-2; D is uncertain. Germline CDR1 and CDR2: SGDLS and YYNGEE. The CDR3 runs 12 residues. Trimming removed 3 bases at V and 7 bases at J, with 7 bases between. The CDR3 here is CASSANYGELFF. Here the CDR3 DNA reads TGTGCCAGCAGCGCTAATTACGGGGAGCTGTTTTTT.

The table lists this clonotype with many counts. V usage is TRBV28 and J usage is TRBJ2-1, with 8 bases matching TRBD2. Per germline, CDR1 MDHEN and CDR2 SYDVKM. J was trimmed by 8 bases and V by 3 bases; bases with no gene match: 15. CDR3 size: 17 residues. CDR3 nucleotide sequence: TGTGCCAGCAGTTTGGGTGTCGGGAGGGCCAAAGGGGATGAGCAGTTCTTC. This translates into CASSLGVGRAKGDEQFF.

This clonotype was observed at least ten times. The chain employs TRBV30 and TRBJ2-5; TRBD2 matches 7 bases. V lost 8 bases and J lost 0; bases outside the gene matches: 15. Germline V gives CDR1 GTSNPN, CDR2 SVGIG (reference sequence). This CDR3 is 16 amino acids long. CDR3 sequence (DNA): TGTGCCGGAAAGATGGGCGGGAGAGGGAACCAAGAGACCCAGTACTTC. Translation: CAGKMGGRGNQETQYF.

The V call is TRBV2, the J call TRBJ2-3, with D perhaps matching TRBD2 (6 bases). V was trimmed by 11 bases and J by 1 base, leaving 19 bases between them. CDR1 SNHLY and CDR2 FYNNEI come from the germline V gene. The CDR3 is 15 amino acids. CDR3 in DNA: TGTGCCCCCAGTGCGGGAATGAGGGGCACAGATACGCAGTATTTT. Translating gives CAPSAGMRGTDTQYF.

This clonotype was detected ten times or more. V usage is TRBV30 and J usage is TRBJ1-1; D perhaps matches TRBD1 (6 bases). Between the trimmed V and J ends, which lost 5 bases and 0 bases, there was a span of 10 bases. CDR1 GTSNPN and CDR2 SVGIG come from the germline V gene (reference sequence). The CDR3 runs 13 residues. The CDR3 sequence is CAWAGTMNTEAFF. CDR3 bases: TGTGCCTGGGCCGGGACAATGAACACTGAAGCTTTCTTT. The whole variable domain, filled in from reference TRBV30 and TRBJ1-1, reads SQTIHQWPATLVQPVGSPLSLECTVEGTSNPNLYWYRQAAGRGLQLLFYSVGIGQISSEVPQNLSASRPQDRQFILSSKKLLLSDSGFYLCAWAGTMNTEAFFGQGTRLTVV.

This clonotype was observed many times. V gene TRBV28 combines with J gene TRBJ1-1; D is possibly TRBD1 (6 bases). CDR1 MDHEN and CDR2 SYDVKM come from the germline V gene. The V and J ends lost 5 bases and 3 bases respectively, with 10 bases between them. This CDR3 contains 13 residues. The CDR3 protein is CASSRGQYTEAFF. In DNA form, the CDR3 reads TGTGCCAGCAGTCGTGGACAGTACACTGAAGCTTTCTTT.

The chain has TRBV19 and TRBJ2-5; 8 bases are a match to TRBD1. V trimming: 5 bases; J trimming: 5 bases; junction bases outside the gene matches: 10. This CDR3 spans 15 amino acids. The germline V gene encodes CDR1 LNHDA and CDR2 SQIVND (reference sequence). The CDR3, as DNA: TGTGCCAGTAGTTCTGGACAGGGCGAGGGGGAGACCCAGTACTTC. As protein: CASSSGQGEGETQYF.

At least ten counts were recorded for this clonotype. The gene calls are TRBV10-2 and TRBJ2-5; D unclear. Deletions cut 3 bases from V and 4 bases from J, with 9 bases between. Per germline, CDR1 WSHSY and CDR2 SAAADI. CDR3 length: 13 residues. The CDR3 reads CASSEGLAETQYF. CDR3 sequence (DNA): TGCGCCAGCAGTGAAGGGCTTGCAGAGACCCAGTACTTC.

This clonotype came up many times. The chain recombines TRBV9 with TRBJ2-3; a weak D match, TRBD2 (5 bases). Per germline, CDR1 SGDLS and CDR2 YYNGEE. Trimming took 3 bases from V and 2 from J, leaving 22 bases between them. The CDR3 covers 18 residues. CDR3 amino acids: CASSAPPSRGDNTDTQYF. CDR3 DNA sequence: TGTGCCAGCAGCGCGCCTCCTTCACGGGGAGACAACACAGATACGCAGTATTTT. Full variable domain (rest looked up from reference TRBV9 and TRBJ2-3): DSGVTQTPKHLITATGQRVTLRCSPRSGDLSVYWYQQSLDQGLQFLIQYYNGEERAKGNILERFSAQQFPDLHSELNLSSLELGDSALYFCASSAPPSRGDNTDTQYFGPGTRLTVL.

J is TRBJ2-1 and V is TRBV7-9, with 11 bases fitting TRBD2. The V and J ends lost 5 bases and 2 bases, in that order; junction bases with no gene match: 11. The CDR3 runs 18 residues. Germline V lookup: CDR1 SEHNR, CDR2 FQNEAQ (reference sequence). CDR3 protein: CASSPAPGLAEAYNEQFF. CDR3 coding DNA: TGTGCCAGCAGCCCCGCCCCGGGACTAGCGGAAGCCTACAATGAGCAGTTCTTC.

The V call is TRBV5-1, the J call TRBJ2-5, with unresolved D. V was pared by 4 bases and J by 0 bases, with 13 bases between. This CDR3 is 15 amino acids long. Looked up from germline, CDR1 is SGHRS and CDR2 is YFSETQ. CDR3 sequence: CASSRQTGYQETQYF. CDR3 sequence (DNA): TGCGCCAGCAGCCGCCAGACTGGGTACCAAGAGACCCAGTACTTC.

This clonotype was observed at least ten times. This sequence joins TRBV6-1 and TRBJ1-5, with D maybe TRBD1 (5 bases). Germline V gene lookup returns CDR1 MNHNS and CDR2 SASEGT. V lost 6 bases to trimming and J lost 4 bases, with 25 bases between them. This CDR3 is built from 18 residues. CDR3 DNA sequence: TGTGCCAGCAGCGAGTTAAGTCACGGGACGGATTCTAATCAGCCCCAGCATTTT. Translating it yields CASSELSHGTDSNQPQHF.

About this clonotype itself: A much larger clone lies a single base off, so this may be a read error. This chain links TRBV3-1 with TRBJ1-4; D is undetermined. The CDR3 spans 14 residues. Germline loops: CDR1 LGHDT, CDR2 YNNKEL (reference sequence). This CDR3 is CASGQDGSNEKLFF. CDR3 DNA: TGTGCCAGCGGCCAAGACGGGTCTAATGAAAAACTGTTTTTT.

Comments on this clonotype: This sequence may be a read error, since a much larger clone differs from it by one base. The chain carries TRBV28 and TRBJ2-2; 7 positions match TRBD2. Germline CDR1 reads MDHEN; CDR2 reads SYDVKM. Unmatched junction bases numbered 11, after V lost 2 bases and J lost 5 bases. CDR3 length: 17 amino acids. The CDR3 reads CASSLGGVVAGTGELFF. As DNA, the CDR3 is TGTGCCAGCAGTTTAGGGGGGGTGGTCGCCGGGACCGGGGAGCTGTTTTTT.

This clonotype was found many times. The rearrangement uses TRBV6-1 and TRBJ1-3; no definite D call. Germline V gene lookup returns CDR1 MNHNS and CDR2 SASEGT. This CDR3 has 13 amino acids. The V end lost 2 bases, the J end lost 9 bases, and 11 bases lay between the germline ends. DNA of the CDR3: TGTGCCAGCAGTGAACCCCCGGCGGCCACCATATATTTT. This translates into CASSEPPAATIYF.

In the case of this clonotype: This could be a read error, since a much larger clone is one nucleotide away. V and J are TRBV27 and TRBJ2-2; perhaps TRBD1 as D (5 bases). The germline V and J ends were trimmed by 5 bases and 1 base, with 8 bases remaining between them. Germline CDR1 MNHEY, CDR2 SMNVEV (reference sequence). The CDR3 runs to 14 residues. The CDR3 spells CASSKTENTGELFF. The CDR3 nucleotides read TGTGCCAGCAGTAAGACAGAGAACACCGGGGAGCTGTTTTTT.

This clonotype appeared many times. J is TRBJ2-2 and V is TRBV30; D is unresolved. Germline lookup yields CDR1 GTSNPN and CDR2 SVGIG (reference sequence). V lost 1 base and J 0 bases, leaving 12 bases between the germline ends. CDR3 length: 16 amino acids. The CDR3 region has the DNA TGTGCCTGGAGTGGTCGCCCCAGGTCGAACACCGGGGAGCTGTTTTTT. Translating it yields CAWSGRPRSNTGELFF.

This clonotype was detected a few times. A much larger clone differs by one base, so this may be a read error. V usage is TRBV11-2 and J usage is TRBJ1-5; D remains ambiguous. The V end was cut by 5 bases, the J end by 1 base, with 15 bases between. CDR1 is SGHAT and CDR2 is FQNNGV in the germline V gene. CDR3 size: 16 residues. CDR3 bases: TGTGCCAGCAGCCGTGGCAGGACGGCGAGCAATCAGCCCCAGCATTTT. Translating gives CASSRGRTASNQPQHF.

This clonotype was detected only a few times. The gene calls are TRBV12-3 or TRBV12-4 and TRBJ2-2, with D tentatively TRBD1 or TRBD2 (5 bases each). The CDR3 sequence is 15 residues long. Trimming took off 3 bases at V and 8 bases at J, with 16 bases between the two ends. CDR3 sequence (DNA): TGTGCCAGCAGTTTTTACCCGAGGGGTCCGGGGGAGCTGTTTTTT. Encoded protein: CASSFYPRGPGELFF.

The chain employs TRBV12-3 or TRBV12-4 and TRBJ1-4; D might be TRBD1 (6 bases). This CDR3 is 16 amino acids long. The germline V and J ends were trimmed by 0 bases and 4 bases, with 12 bases remaining between them. The CDR3 region is CASSLALGAGNEKLFF. The CDR3 DNA reads TGTGCCAGCAGTTTAGCGCTGGGGGCGGGTAATGAAAAACTGTTTTTT.

This clonotype was counted only a few times. The J gene is TRBJ2-7, the V gene TRBV20-1; D possibly corresponds to TRBD1 (6 bases). This CDR3 is 12 amino acids long. Germline loops: CDR1 DFQATT, CDR2 SNEGSKA (reference sequence). V gave up 3 bases and J gave up 5 bases, with 11 bases separating them. The CDR3 nucleotides are TGCAGTGCTAGTAAGCAGGGGCACGAGCAGTACTTC. Its protein is CSASKQGHEQYF.

Concerning this clonotype itself: A much larger clone sits a single nucleotide away, making a read error possible. The rearrangement joins TRBV11-2 to TRBJ2-1, with 12 bases identical to TRBD2. Germline-derived CDR1 and CDR2 are SGHAT and FQNNGV. The CDR3 is made up of 17 amino acids. The ends lost 1 base at V and 4 bases at J; junction bases unmatched: 5. This chain's CDR3 is CASSLGTSGTKYNEQFF. The DNA for the CDR3 is TGTGCCAGCAGCTTAGGGACTAGCGGGACCAAATACAATGAGCAGTTCTTC.